The rows below give T cell receptor beta chains drawn from one sample of a study of shared clonotypes between healthy human individuals. TCRdb keeps only in-frame clones here, not all; method: immunoSEQ multiplex PCR. The data hold around 750,000 clones, with under 80% observed a single time. Sample: memory CD4+ T cells sorted from blood. Receptor source: a woman younger than 45 in good health. Each CDR3 is given with its conserved first and last residue. The D gene is left open where the match is weak. Clone size is not always given. Where it is, it says once, few, many or a class for expanded clones.

d_gene	v_gene	j_gene	abundance	CDR3aa	CDR3nt
NA	TRBV14	TRBJ1-3	NA	CASSPRTGGGTIYF	TGTGCCAGCAGCCCACGAACCGGGGGTGGCACCATATATTTT
TRBD1	TRBV6-4	TRBJ2-7	NA	CARDRDEQYF	TGTGCCAGGGACAGGGACGAGCAGTACTTC
TRBD2	TRBV13	TRBJ2-3	NA	CASSLEAVAGTGTDTQYF	TGTGCCAGCAGCTTAGAAGCGGTAGCGGGGACCGGCACAGATACGCAGTATTTT
NA	TRBV27	TRBJ2-1	NA	CASSLSGPWGEQFF	TGTGCCAGCAGTTTATCGGGTCCCTGGGGGGAGCAGTTCTTC
NA	TRBV2	TRBJ2-3	NA	CASSDRENTQYF	TGTGCCAGCAGTGACAGGGAAAATACGCAGTATTTT
NA	TRBV4-1	TRBJ2-1	NA	CASSQAGWGSYNEQFF	TGCGCCAGCAGCCAAGCAGGTTGGGGCTCCTACAATGAGCAGTTCTTC
TRBD1	TRBV5-1	TRBJ2-1	NA	CASSLDVGGGYSKQFF	TGCGCCAGCAGCTTGGACGTAGGGGGCGGCTACAGTAAGCAGTTCTTC
NA	TRBV18	TRBJ1-1	NA	CASSPRDSLNTEAFF	TGTGCCAGCTCACCACGTGACAGCCTAAACACTGAAGCTTTCTTT
TRBD2	TRBV5-4	TRBJ2-2	NA	CASSLGAAGGGTGELFF	TGTGCCAGCAGCTTGGGGGCTGCGGGAGGGGGCACCGGGGAGCTGTTTTTT
TRBD1	TRBV18	TRBJ1-1	once	CASSPPGQGGLNTEAFF	TGTGCCAGCTCACCACCGGGACAGGGGGGCTTGAACACTGAAGCTTTCTTT
TRBD1	TRBV28	TRBJ1-1	NA	CASSFPGTGRSTEAFF	TGTGCCAGCAGTTTCCCCGGGACAGGGAGGTCCACTGAAGCTTTCTTT
NA	TRBV19	TRBJ2-5	once	CASSPHLLPQETQYF	TGTGCCAGTAGTCCCCACCTTCTACCTCAAGAGACCCAGTACTTC
TRBD2	TRBV7-9	TRBJ2-1	NA	CASSPSGRDVNEQFF	TGTGCCAGCAGCCCGAGCGGGAGGGATGTTAATGAGCAGTTCTTC
NA	TRBV7-8	TRBJ2-7	NA	CASSFSGWGEQYF	TGTGCCAGCAGCTTTTCTGGCTGGGGCGAGCAGTACTTC
NA	TRBV6-1	TRBJ2-1	few	CASSEAYSTYNEQFF	TGTGCCAGCAGTGAAGCTTATAGTACCTACAATGAGCAGTTCTTC
NA	TRBV11-3	TRBJ2-2	once	CASSLAGGSNTGELFF	TGTGCCAGCAGCTTAGCGGGCGGGTCGAACACCGGGGAGCTGTTTTTT
TRBD1	TRBV10-3	TRBJ2-5	few	CAISEHGQGTDNNDAQYF	TGTGCCATCAGTGAGCACGGACAGGGAACTGACAACAACGATGCCCAGTACTTC
NA	TRBV29-1	TRBJ1-2	few	CSVEAINYGYTF	TGCAGCGTTGAGGCCATTAACTATGGCTACACCTTC
NA	TRBV21-1	TRBJ2-7	NA	CASSKVGRDGAFEQYF	TGTGCCAGCAGCAAAGTTGGGAGGGACGGAGCATTCGAGCAGTACTTC
NA	TRBV5-1	TRBJ2-7	few	CASMSQGGDEQYF	TGCGCCAGCATGAGTCAGGGAGGAGACGAGCAGTACTTC
NA	TRBV4-1	TRBJ1-2	NA	CASSQPPRSRDLNYGYTF	TGCGCCAGCAGCCAACCTCCCCGGTCCCGGGACTTAAACTATGGCTACACCTTC
TRBD2	TRBV7-3	TRBJ2-7	NA	CASSLFGGSSYEQYF	TGTGCCAGCAGCTTATTTGGCGGGAGCTCCTACGAGCAGTACTTC
TRBD1	TRBV18	TRBJ2-7	NA	CASSHNRGEVEQYF	TGTGCCAGCTCACATAACAGGGGCGAAGTCGAGCAGTACTTC
TRBD2	TRBV19	TRBJ2-3	NA	CASSNPSGRGDTQYF	TGTGCCAGTAGTAACCCTAGCGGGAGGGGAGATACGCAGTATTTT
TRBD2	TRBV5-1	TRBJ2-3	NA	CASSTGTSGTTDTQYF	TGCGCCAGCAGCACTGGGACTAGCGGCACCACAGATACGCAGTATTTT
NA	TRBV7-9	TRBJ2-5	once	CASSVQGNQETQYF	TGTGCCAGCAGCGTCCAGGGGAACCAAGAGACCCAGTACTTC
NA	TRBV10-3	TRBJ1-1	NA	CAISERTSSATEAFF	TGTGCCATCAGTGAGCGGACCTCATCGGCCACTGAAGCTTTCTTT
NA	TRBV28	TRBJ2-1	NA	CASSTGTREQFF	TGTGCCAGCAGTACAGGGACACGTGAGCAGTTCTTC
NA	TRBV30	TRBJ2-4	NA	CAWSVTGAKNIQYF	TGTGCCTGGAGTGTCACGGGGGCCAAAAACATTCAGTACTTC
TRBD1	TRBV28	TRBJ1-4	few	CASSSPGQGREKLFF	TGTGCCAGCAGTTCACCGGGACAGGGTCGGGAAAAACTGTTTTTT
NA	TRBV5-1	TRBJ1-4	NA	CASKEAPSEKLFF	TGCGCCAGCAAAGAAGCCCCCAGTGAAAAACTGTTTTTT
TRBD2	TRBV4-2	TRBJ2-7	NA	CASSQDSVGGAGAYEQYF	TGTGCCAGCAGCCAAGATTCTGTCGGGGGGGCTGGGGCCTACGAGCAGTACTTC
NA	TRBV7-9	TRBJ2-1	NA	CASSPIFNEQFF	TGTGCCAGCAGCCCGATATTCAATGAGCAGTTCTTC
TRBD2	TRBV19	TRBJ2-2	NA	CASSPDGGRAGELFF	TGTGCCAGTAGTCCAGATGGCGGGAGGGCCGGGGAGCTGTTTTTT
NA	TRBV5-1	TRBJ1-1	NA	CASSSTPQGGTEAFF	TGCGCCAGCAGTTCGACCCCCCAGGGTGGCACTGAAGCTTTCTTT
NA	TRBV4-1	TRBJ2-7	NA	CASSQSRQDREQYF	TGCGCCAGCAGCCAAAGCCGACAGGACCGCGAGCAGTACTTC
NA	TRBV6-6	TRBJ2-2	NA	CASSPTLTGELFF	TGTGCCAGCAGCCCGACCCTCACCGGGGAGCTGTTTTTT
NA	TRBV28	TRBJ1-3	NA	CASSRGGRNTIYF	TGTGCCAGCAGCAGAGGGGGGAGAAACACCATATATTTT
TRBD2	TRBV5-1	TRBJ2-1	NA	CASSLGFVVLAGVLSGNEQFF	TGCGCCAGCAGCTTGGGGTTCGTGGTACTAGCGGGAGTTTTATCCGGCAATGAGCAGTTCTTC
TRBD2	TRBV2	TRBJ2-3	NA	CASSPPGGDTQYF	TGTGCCAGCAGCCCTCCGGGGGGAGATACGCAGTATTTT
TRBD1	TRBV6-5	TRBJ2-7	NA	CASSPHDRGLYEQYF	TGTGCCAGCAGTCCGCATGACAGGGGGCTCTACGAGCAGTACTTC
TRBD1	TRBV30	TRBJ1-1	many	CAFLDRDTEAFF	TGTGCCTTTTTAGACAGGGACACTGAAGCTTTCTTT
TRBD1	TRBV28	TRBJ2-2	NA	CASTETRQGNGELFF	TGTGCCAGCACCGAAACCCGACAGGGGAACGGGGAGCTGTTTTTT
NA	TRBV14	TRBJ2-5	NA	CASSQGSNQETQYF	TGTGCCAGCAGCCAAGGGTCAAACCAAGAGACCCAGTACTTC